This TCR beta chain came from a study of blood T cell repertoires in COVID-19. Study information: COVID-19 samples collected from the United States, Italy and Spain covered acute and convalescent phases. The analysed material was cDNA or gDNA that came from T cells, B-cell-depleted T cells, or PBMCs.

The V gene lost 0 bases and the J gene lost 1 base, with 7 bases spanning the gap. This CDR3 contains 15 residues. Germline CDR1 reads MNHEY; CDR2 reads SMNVEV (reference sequence). Regarding this clone: This same CDR3 is encoded by further DNA sequences in the sample.

Per the original methods: Amplification of reference gene primers was used by the study to estimate nucleated cell counts. Generated by immunoSEQ multiplex PCR, the TCRdb table keeps only in-frame clones and is missing some. V, J and clone size derive from that table, while D and trimming were established from the DNA sequence. The repertoire holds about 190,000 clones, with more than 85% as singletons. This receptor was obtained from a man younger than 45 with acute or convalescent COVID-19. Sequencing was carried out using peripheral blood. The rearrangement joins TRBV27 to TRBJ1-5; TRBD1 is a possible D gene (5 bases). CDR3 in amino acids: CASSLSAGSNQPQHF. In DNA, the CDR3 is TGTGCCAGCAGTTTATCTGCAGGGAGCAATCAGCCCCAGCATTTT.